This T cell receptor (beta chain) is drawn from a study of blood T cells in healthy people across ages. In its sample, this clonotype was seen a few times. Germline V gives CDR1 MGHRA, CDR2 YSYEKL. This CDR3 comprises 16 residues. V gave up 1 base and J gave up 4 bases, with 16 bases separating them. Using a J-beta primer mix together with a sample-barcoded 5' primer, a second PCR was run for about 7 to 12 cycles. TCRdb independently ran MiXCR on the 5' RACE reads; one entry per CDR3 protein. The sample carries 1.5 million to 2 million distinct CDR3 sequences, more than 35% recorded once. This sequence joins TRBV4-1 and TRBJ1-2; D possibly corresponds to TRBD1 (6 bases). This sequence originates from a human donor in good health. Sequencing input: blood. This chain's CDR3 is CASSQVGGSALYGYTF. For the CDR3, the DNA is TGCGCCAGCAGCCAAGTAGGGGGATCAGCCCTCTATGGCTACACCTTC.